This T cell receptor (beta chain) stems from a study of patients and donors after allogeneic stem cell transplantation. TCRdb ran MiXCR on the RT-PCR reads and lists one entry per CDR3 protein. The table shows about a million distinct CDR3 sequences, with under 20% occurring only once. Germline V lookup: CDR1 SGHRS, CDR2 YFSETQ. This CDR3 spans 16 amino acids. Losses at the gene ends were 0 bases for V and 6 bases for J; bases not matched to a gene: 7. The specimen was blood, either unsorted or a sorted T cell fraction (not recorded which). The sequence derives from a human donor who was either an allogeneic HSCT recipient or a stem cell or donor lymphocyte infusion donor (not recorded which). It is not recorded whose cells these are; they may come from a transplant donor. The rearrangement links TRBV5-1 to TRBJ1-5; 9 nucleotides agree with TRBD1. The CDR3 protein is CASSLGSGQGIQPQHF. Here the CDR3 DNA reads TGCGCCAGCAGCTTGGGATCCGGACAGGGGATTCAGCCCCAGCATTTT.